The 15 T cell receptor beta chains in this list originate from one sample, sequenced in a study of long-term antiretroviral therapy in people with HIV. The authors ran the immunoSEQ assay, v3.0, at survey level. Assay used: immunoSEQ multiplex PCR; TCRdb lists only in-frame clones, some missing. The table lists about 32,000 clones, 85% of them singletons. Sample: unsorted PBMCs, taken about 3.5 years after starting antiretroviral therapy. These receptors were obtained from a man aged 18 to 29 with HIV.

The rearrangement joins TRBV10-3 to TRBJ1-1; D is undetermined. The CDR3 contains 13 residues. CDR1 and CDR2 from the germline V gene are ENHRY and SYGVKD. With 4 bases removed from V and 3 bases from J, the gap between germline ends came to 9 bases. CDR3 DNA: TGTGCCATCAGTGGCGGTAAGGACACTGAAGCTTTCTTT. It translates to CAISGGKDTEAFF.

This chain joins TRBV19 and TRBJ2-5; 8 nucleotides align to TRBD1. The CDR3 contains 14 residues. Trimming cost V 5 bases and J 2 bases; bases outside gene matches: 4. Germline CDR1 and CDR2: LNHDA and SQIVND (reference sequence). The CDR3 coding sequence is TGTGCCAGTAGTCTTGGGACAGGACAAGAGACCCAGTACTTC. Protein: CASSLGTGQETQYF.

The gene calls are TRBV6-4 and TRBJ2-3, with 7 bases aligning to TRBD2. CDR1 is MRHNA, CDR2 SNTAGT, per germline. The V segment lost 3 bases and the J segment 1 base; nucleotides outside the gene matches: 7. This CDR3 spans 16 amino acids. This CDR3 is CASSESGASGTDTQYF. CDR3 DNA sequence: TGTGCCAGCAGTGAAAGCGGGGCTAGCGGCACAGATACGCAGTATTTT.

The rearrangement uses TRBV30 and TRBJ1-2; D is perhaps TRBD1 (5 bases). The CDR3 runs to 15 residues. V was clipped by 3 bases and J by 0 bases, with 14 bases between them. Germline CDR1 and CDR2: GTSNPN and SVGIG (reference sequence). DNA of the CDR3: TGTGCCTGGAGGAGGGCGGGACGGCCTAACTATGGCTACACCTTC. It translates to CAWRRAGRPNYGYTF.

This rearrangement joins TRBV5-1 to TRBJ1-1, with 7 bases lining up with TRBD1. There are 16 residues in the CDR3. Losses at the gene ends were 0 bases for V and 2 bases for J; bases not matched to a gene: 7. CDR1 is SGHRS and CDR2 is YFSETQ in the germline V gene. CDR3 nucleotide sequence: TGCGCCAGCAGCTTGGACCACAGGGGCTCAAACACTGAAGCTTTCTTT. Translation gives CASSLDHRGSNTEAFF.

This clone has just a few counts. The rearrangement joins TRBV6-5 to TRBJ1-3; TRBD1 is a possible D gene (5 bases). The germline gives CDR1 MNHEY, CDR2 SVGAGI. The CDR3 contains 14 residues. The germline V and J ends were trimmed by 6 bases and 1 base, with 10 bases remaining between them. For the CDR3, the DNA is TGTGCCAGCAGGCAGGGCAGTTCTGGAAACACCATATATTTT. Translation gives CASRQGSSGNTIYF.

In its sample, this clone was seen a few times. The chain combines TRBV5-4 with TRBJ2-7; 12 nucleotides align to TRBD2. The V and J ends lost 4 bases and 3 bases, in that order; junction bases with no gene match: 5. The CDR3 sequence is 15 residues long. Germline V gene lookup returns CDR1 SGHNT and CDR2 YYREEE (reference sequence). The CDR3, as DNA: TGTGCCAGCAGCGAACTAGCGGGGGGAGGCTACGAGCAGTACTTC. This sequence encodes CASSELAGGGYEQYF.

The chain couples TRBV5-4 to TRBJ1-4; D is ambiguous. V shed 0 bases and J shed 3 bases, with 9 bases lying between them. The V gene's germline CDR1 is SGHNT and CDR2 YYREEE (reference sequence). This CDR3 is 15 amino acids long. Here the CDR3 DNA reads TGTGCCAGCAGCTTGGGGGCCAGTCCTAATGAAAAACTGTTTTTT. This translates into CASSLGASPNEKLFF.

Here the CDR3 DNA reads TGTGCCAGCAAAACACTTCGCACAGGGAACACTGAAGCTTTCTTT. Its translation is CASKTLRTGNTEAFF. The chain is built from TRBV27 and TRBJ1-1; D might be TRBD1 (5 bases). CDR1 MNHEY and CDR2 SMNVEV come from the germline V gene (reference sequence). V was pared by 7 bases and J by 1 base, with 16 bases between. The CDR3 consists of 15 residues.

A word on this clone: At one boundary the junction diverges from the germline segment, which might be a read error. This chain joins TRBV5-8 and TRBJ1-1; maybe TRBD1 (5 bases). The CDR3 contains 12 residues. In germline, CDR1 is SGHTS, CDR2 YDEGEE. DNA for the CDR3: TGTGCCACACTCGCGGGGCCGCTTGTGGGAAGCTTT. It translates to CATLAGPLVGSF.

CDR3 bases: TGTGCCAGCAGTGAGGGGGGGGACTATGGCTACACCTTC. Its translation is CASSEGGDYGYTF. V gene TRBV25-1 combines with J gene TRBJ1-2; D possibly corresponds to TRBD1 (5 bases). This CDR3 has 13 residues. V gave up 3 bases and J gave up 3 bases, with 8 bases separating them. CDR1 is MGHDK and CDR2 is SYGVNS in the germline V gene.

The V call is TRBV28, the J call TRBJ1-3; perhaps TRBD1 as D (5 bases). This CDR3 is built from 14 residues. CDR1 MDHEN and CDR2 SYDVKM come from the germline V gene. The V and J ends lost 6 bases and 3 bases respectively, with 12 bases between them. This CDR3 is CASSPGGGGNTIYF. CDR3 bases: TGTGCCAGCAGCCCGGGGGGGGGTGGAAACACCATATATTTT. Looking up the rest from reference TRBV28 and TRBJ1-3 gives the full variable domain: DVKVTQSSRYLVKRTGEKVFLECVQDMDHENMFWYRQDPGLGLRLIYFSYDVKMKEKGDIPEGYSVSREKKERFSLILESASTNQTSMYLCASSPGGGGNTIYFGEGSWLTVV.

This chain joins TRBV6-1 and TRBJ1-5; D unclear. Trimming took 7 bases from V and 5 from J, leaving 18 bases between them. Germline V gene lookup returns CDR1 MNHNS and CDR2 SASEGT. The CDR3 length is 15 residues. The CDR3 is CASMRLREAHQPQHF. CDR3 DNA sequence: TGTGCCAGCATGCGACTTAGGGAGGCCCATCAGCCCCAGCATTTT.

V is TRBV5-1 and J is TRBJ2-3; 9 nucleotides agree with TRBD2. The CDR3 is 15 amino acids. Germline V gives CDR1 SGHRS, CDR2 YFSETQ. After removal of 4 bases from V and 3 bases from J, the junction contained 6 bases not matched to a gene. As DNA, the CDR3 is TGCGCCAGCAGCAGACTGGCGGGAGGGACAGATACGCAGTATTTT. Residues: CASSRLAGGTDTQYF. The variable domain in full, with the rest retrieved from reference TRBV5-1 and TRBJ2-3, is KAGVTQTPRYLIKTRGQQVTLSCSPISGHRSVSWYQQTPGQGLQFLFEYFSETQRNKGNFPGRFSGRQFSNSRSEMNVSTLELGDSALYLCASSRLAGGTDTQYFGPGTRLTVL.

The chain combines TRBV6-5 with TRBJ2-3; 10 bases map to TRBD1. The CDR3 has 14 residues. Trimming removed 5 bases from V and 3 bases from J; junction bases left unmatched: 2. Germline-derived CDR1 and CDR2 are MNHEY and SVGAGI. This CDR3 reads CASSRTGGTDTQYF. DNA of the CDR3: TGTGCCAGCAGTCGGACAGGGGGGACAGATACGCAGTATTTT.